These 26 T cell receptor beta chains share one sample of origin, sequenced in a study of T cell changes during pregnancy in multiple sclerosis. Clones were read by immunoSEQ multiplex PCR, and TCRdb kept only the in-frame ones, dropping some. This sample has roughly 100,000 clones, with roughly 92% found just once. The sample here was peripheral blood, taken after pregnancy. These receptors originate from a female donor with multiple sclerosis, enrolled in a pregnancy study.

This clone was counted a single time. The V gene is TRBV5-4, the J gene TRBJ2-7; 11 positions agree with TRBD2. The V gene end was trimmed by 6 bases and the J gene end by 1 base; junction bases not matched to a gene: 9. The CDR3 spans 16 residues. Germline V gene data show CDR1 as SGHNT and CDR2 as YYREEE (reference sequence). Here the CDR3 reads CASTKDGTSGSYEQYF. The CDR3 region has the DNA TGTGCCAGCACCAAAGACGGGACTAGCGGATCCTACGAGCAGTACTTC.

V is TRBV5-4 and J is TRBJ2-7; the D gene is possibly TRBD2 (5 bases). Trimming shortened V by 3 bases and J by 2 bases, and 9 bases separated the two germline ends. Germline loops: CDR1 SGHNT, CDR2 YYREEE (reference sequence). The CDR3 is 13 residues long. The CDR3 DNA follows: TGTGCCAGCAGCTCGGACTTTGCCTACGAGCAGTACTTC. Translated, it gives CASSSDFAYEQYF.

The gene calls are TRBV5-1 and TRBJ2-3, with 8 bases fitting TRBD1. Trimming removed 3 bases from V and 1 base from J; junction bases left unmatched: 7. The germline V gene has CDR1 SGHRS and CDR2 YFSETQ. The CDR3 runs to 16 residues. This CDR3 reads CASSSGQGAGTDTQYF. CDR3 bases: TGCGCCAGCAGCTCAGGCCAGGGGGCTGGCACAGATACGCAGTATTTT.

V gene TRBV5-4 combines with J gene TRBJ2-5; tentatively, D is TRBD1 (5 bases). Germline lookup yields CDR1 SGHNT and CDR2 YYREEE (reference sequence). Trimming took off 2 bases at V and 5 bases at J, with 13 bases between the two ends. This CDR3 comprises 14 residues. The CDR3 reads CASSFRQFAETQYF. As DNA, the CDR3 is TGTGCCAGCAGCTTCAGACAGTTCGCCGAGACCCAGTACTTC.

As for this clone: A junction end diverges from the germline sequence, so it may reflect a read error. The genes are TRBV28 and TRBJ1-1; D unresolved. Germline CDR1 and CDR2: MDHEN and SYDVKM. The CDR3 has 15 amino acids. The CDR3, as DNA: TGTGCCAGCAGTTTAAGCGACCCGGTGAAAACTGAAGCTTTCTTT. As protein: CASSLSDPVKTEAFF.

The V gene is TRBV10-3, the J gene TRBJ2-7, with 7 bases lining up with TRBD1. Germline V gene data show CDR1 as ENHRY and CDR2 as SYGVKD. The trim removed 4 bases at V and 1 base at J, leaving 10 bases unmatched. The CDR3 sequence is 16 residues long. CDR3 coding DNA: TGTGCCATCAGTGTAAACCCGGGACAGACATCCTACGAGCAGTACTTC. As protein: CAISVNPGQTSYEQYF.

V is TRBV19 and J is TRBJ2-7; the match to TRBD1 covers 7 bases. Trimming took 3 bases from V and 6 from J; bases not matched to a gene: 5. Looked up from germline, CDR1 is LNHDA and CDR2 is SQIVND (reference sequence). The CDR3 runs 13 residues. The CDR3 protein is CASSIDRAAEQYF. The CDR3 DNA sequence: TGTGCCAGTAGTATCGACAGGGCGGCCGAGCAGTACTTC. The whole variable domain, remainder taken from reference TRBV19 and TRBJ2-7, is DGGITQSPKYLFRKEGQNVTLSCEQNLNHDAMYWYRQDPGQGLRLIYYSQIVNDFQKGDIAEGYSVSREKKESFPLTVTSAQKNPTAFYLCASSIDRAAEQYFGPGTRLTVT.

This sequence joins TRBV7-2 and TRBJ1-1, with D unresolved. Trimming removed 3 bases at V and 2 bases at J, with 7 bases between. Germline values: CDR1 SGHTA, CDR2 FQGNSA. The CDR3 is 13 amino acids. The CDR3 nucleotides read TGTGCCAGCAGCTTTGGCAGAAACACTGAAGCTTTCTTT. This gives the protein CASSFGRNTEAFF.

The chain has TRBV7-9 and TRBJ2-7; 8 bases agree with TRBD2. The CDR3 consists of 13 residues. With 4 bases clipped from V and 5 bases from J, the junction kept 4 bases outside the gene matches. CDR1 and CDR2 (germline): SEHNR, FQNEAQ (reference sequence). For the CDR3, the DNA is TGTGCCAGCAGCTCGGGACTAGTGCACGAGCAGTACTTC. It specifies CASSSGLVHEQYF. The full variable domain, its missing parts supplied by reference TRBV7-9 and TRBJ2-7, is DTGVSQNPRHKITKRGQNVTFRCDPISEHNRLYWYRQTLGQGPEFLTYFQNEAQLEKSRLLSDRFSAERPKGSFSTLEIQRTEQGDSAMYLCASSSGLVHEQYFGPGTRLTVT.

The V call is TRBV7-2, the J call TRBJ1-2, with a tentative D call TRBD1 (5 bases). This CDR3 has 12 residues. Trimming shortened V by 5 bases and J by 5 bases, and 9 bases separated the two germline ends. CDR1 is SGHTA and CDR2 is FQGNSA in the germline V gene. CDR3 loop: CASSATGYGYTF. The CDR3 DNA follows: TGTGCCAGCAGCGCAACAGGTTATGGCTACACCTTC.

This clone appeared once. The genes are TRBV18 and TRBJ1-6; 7 nucleotides agree with TRBD1. V gave up 5 bases and J gave up 10 bases; unmatched junction bases: 23. In germline, CDR1 is KGHSH, CDR2 LQKENI. CDR3 size: 19 residues. The CDR3 coding sequence is TGTGCCAGCTCAGTTTTGCCGCCCAAACCGACAGGGAGTGAATCACCCCTCCACTTT. Translated: CASSVLPPKPTGSESPLHF.

This clone was detected once. V gene TRBV7-3 combines with J gene TRBJ2-7; 12 bases match TRBD2. Germline trimming cut 4 bases from V and 6 bases from J; bases unmatched to any gene: 7. Germline V gene sequence: CDR1 SGHTA, CDR2 FQGTGA. The CDR3 length is 15 residues. The CDR3 bases are TGTGCCAGCAGCTCTAGCGGGGGGGATTTTTCCGAGCAGTACTTC. This encodes CASSSSGGDFSEQYF.

The chain is built from TRBV7-9 and TRBJ1-4; 12 nucleotides line up with TRBD1. Trimming at V came to 5 bases and at J to 4 bases, leaving 14 bases not matched to a gene. The CDR3 is 19 amino acids. CDR1 SEHNR and CDR2 FQNEAQ come from the germline V gene (reference sequence). CDR3 coding DNA: TGTGCCAGCAGCCGGCGTCTGGGACAGGGGGCCGTTTTTAATGAAAAACTGTTTTTT. This gives the protein CASSRRLGQGAVFNEKLFF.

This rearrangement joins TRBV11-2 to TRBJ1-1; 7 bases line up with TRBD1. The germline V gene has CDR1 SGHAT and CDR2 FQNNGV. The CDR3 consists of 15 residues. V shed 5 bases and J 7 bases; nucleotides not matched to a gene: 13. CDR3 loop: CASSLAGGRSGEAFF. CDR3 bases: TGTGCCAGCAGCCTAGCAGGGGGTCGGAGTGGTGAAGCTTTCTTT.

As to this clone: Other DNA sequences in this sample translate to the same CDR3. The rearrangement uses TRBV9 and TRBJ2-1; 7 bases agree with TRBD1. Germline trimming cut 0 bases from V and 4 bases from J; bases unmatched to any gene: 4. The germline CDR1 and CDR2 sequences are SGDLS and YYNGEE. The CDR3 runs 15 residues. As DNA, the CDR3 is TGTGCCAGCAGCGTAGATGGGACAGCTTACAATGAGCAGTTCTTC. Its protein is CASSVDGTAYNEQFF.

This chain links TRBV6-5 with TRBJ1-2; D gene uncertain. V gave up 4 bases and J gave up 7 bases, with 19 bases separating them. Germline CDR1 MNHEY, CDR2 SVGAGI. The CDR3 totals 15 residues. CDR3 sequence reads: CASSSLHGVGFGYTF. CDR3 nucleotide sequence: TGTGCCAGCAGTTCCCTACACGGAGTAGGTTTTGGCTACACCTTC.

In nucleotides, the CDR3 is TGCGCCAGCAGCCAACCGACTAGCGGGATATACGAGCAGTACTTC. Its translation: CASSQPTSGIYEQYF. This rearrangement joins TRBV5-1 to TRBJ2-7; 11 positions agree with TRBD2. The V gene end was trimmed by 4 bases and the J gene end by 4 bases; junction bases not matched to a gene: 7. This CDR3 contains 15 residues. Germline V CDR1 and CDR2: SGHRS, YFSETQ. Together with reference TRBV5-1 and TRBJ2-7, the CDR3 gives the full variable domain: KAGVTQTPRYLIKTRGQQVTLSCSPISGHRSVSWYQQTPGQGLQFLFEYFSETQRNKGNFPGRFSGRQFSNSRSEMNVSTLELGDSALYLCASSQPTSGIYEQYFGPGTRLTVT.

The V call is TRBV14, the J call TRBJ1-1; D call uncertain. CDR1 is SGHDN and CDR2 is FVKESK in the germline V gene. Trimming shortened V by 3 bases and J by 4 bases, and 9 bases separated the two germline ends. This CDR3 is built from 13 residues. Here the CDR3 DNA reads TGTGCCAGCAGCCATTCCGGTGGCACTGAAGCTTTCTTT. Its translation is CASSHSGGTEAFF.

The rearrangement joins TRBV18 to TRBJ2-7; perhaps TRBD2 as D (6 bases). With 2 bases removed from V and 3 bases from J, the gap between germline ends came to 11 bases. CDR3 length: 14 amino acids. Germline lookup yields CDR1 KGHSH and CDR2 LQKENI. The CDR3 here is CASSPAGGGYEQYF. The CDR3, as DNA: TGTGCCAGCTCACCAGCCGGGGGTGGCTACGAGCAGTACTTC.

V gene TRBV18 combines with J gene TRBJ2-2; D is uncertain. With 2 bases removed from V and 7 bases from J, the gap between germline ends came to 5 bases. The germline CDR1 and CDR2 sequences are KGHSH and LQKENI. CDR3 length: 12 residues. The CDR3 nucleotides read TGTGCCAGCTCACCAGGGCTCGGGGAGCTGTTTTTT. Its translation: CASSPGLGELFF. Variable domain in full (rest from reference TRBV18 and TRBJ2-2): NAGVMQNPRHLVRRRGQEARLRCSPMKGHSHVYWYRQLPEEGLKFMVYLQKENIIDESGMPKERFSAEFPKEGPSILRIQQVVRGDSAAYFCASSPGLGELFFGEGSRLTVL.

The V and J genes are TRBV7-2 and TRBJ1-1; possibly TRBD1 for D (6 bases). The CDR3 is 14 amino acids. Germline-derived CDR1 and CDR2 are SGHTA and FQGNSA. Deletions cut 2 bases from V and 4 bases from J, with 11 bases between. DNA of the CDR3: TGTGCCAGCAGCTTACGTGACAGGCTCACTGAAGCTTTCTTT. Translation gives CASSLRDRLTEAFF.

This chain uses TRBV6-4 with TRBJ2-1; 10 bases fit TRBD2. The CDR3 consists of 15 residues. Germline V CDR1 and CDR2: MRHNA, SNTAGT. Germline trimming cut 5 bases from V and 0 bases from J; bases unmatched to any gene: 1. The CDR3 reads CASSPSGSSYNEQFF. The CDR3, as DNA: TGTGCCAGCAGTCCTAGCGGGAGCTCCTACAATGAGCAGTTCTTC.

The chain joins TRBV4-2 to TRBJ2-5; TRBD2 is a possible D gene (7 bases). This CDR3 region has 15 residues. The germline gives CDR1 LGHNA, CDR2 YNFKEQ. Trimming took 4 bases from V and 3 from J, leaving 15 bases between them. The CDR3 DNA reads as TGTGCCAGCAGCCCCTGGGGAGGGGGGGAAGAGACCCAGTACTTC. Amino acid sequence: CASSPWGGGEETQYF.

The chain links TRBV18 to TRBJ2-1; D is uncertain. Germline-derived CDR1 and CDR2 are KGHSH and LQKENI. This CDR3 is built from 13 residues. The V gene lost 6 bases and the J gene lost 4 bases, with 10 bases spanning the gap. CDR3 nucleotide sequence: TGTGCCAGCTCCCGTGACATATACAATGAGCAGTTCTTC. Its translation is CASSRDIYNEQFF.

This clone was seen a single time. V and J are TRBV30 and TRBJ2-1; D gene uncertain. CDR1 and CDR2 from the germline V gene are GTSNPN and SVGIG (reference sequence). Trimming left V 3 bases short and J 5 bases short, with 8 bases between. The CDR3 covers 12 residues. DNA for the CDR3: TGTGCCTGGAGGAGCGCGAACAATGAGCAGTTCTTC. Encoded protein: CAWRSANNEQFF.

Only one count was recorded for this clone. The chain joins TRBV4-3 to TRBJ2-3; the match to TRBD2 covers 10 bases. The V gene's germline CDR1 is LGHNA and CDR2 YSLEER. The CDR3 runs to 17 residues. Trimming removed 0 bases from V and 2 bases from J; junction bases left unmatched: 5. The CDR3, as DNA: TGCGCCAGCAGCCAAGATGCTAGCGGGGGAACCACAGATACGCAGTATTTT. Protein: CASSQDASGGTTDTQYF.